This T cell receptor (beta chain) was profiled in a study of cytotoxic CD8 clonotypes in ibrutinib-treated CLL. The germline V and J ends were trimmed by 0 bases and 4 bases, with 11 bases remaining between them. The CDR3 covers 14 residues. Germline V gene data show CDR1 as SGHRS and CDR2 as YFSETQ. As to this clone: Its antigen is not known.

Study results and limitations: Clonality climbed at ibrutinib response, then dropped toward baseline at progression. Public clonotypes showed up rarely, and on treatment they shrank or held steady.

TCRdb keeps only in-frame clones here, not all; method: immunoSEQ multiplex PCR. This table has 300,000 or so clones, about 61% appearing once. The specimen was PBMCs, collected after 36 months of ibrutinib treatment. The TCR sequence derives from a human donor with chronic lymphocytic leukemia. The chain employs TRBV5-1 and TRBJ2-7; D ambiguous. The CDR3 is CASSLGHGTYEQYF. The CDR3 DNA follows: TGCGCCAGCAGCTTGGGGCATGGAACTTACGAGCAGTACTTC.